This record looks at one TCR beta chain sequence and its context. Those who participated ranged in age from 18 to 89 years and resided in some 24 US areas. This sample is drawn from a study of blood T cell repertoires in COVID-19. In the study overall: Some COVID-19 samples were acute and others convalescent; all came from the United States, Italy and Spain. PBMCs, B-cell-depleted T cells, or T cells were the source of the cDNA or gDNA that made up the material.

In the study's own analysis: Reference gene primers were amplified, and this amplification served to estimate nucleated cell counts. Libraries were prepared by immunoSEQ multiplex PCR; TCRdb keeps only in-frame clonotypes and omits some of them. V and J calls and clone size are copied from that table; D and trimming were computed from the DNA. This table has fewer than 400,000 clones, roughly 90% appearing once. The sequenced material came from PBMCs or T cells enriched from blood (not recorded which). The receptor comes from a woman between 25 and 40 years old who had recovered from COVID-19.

CDR3 bases: TGTGCCAGCAGCACAACCCCTCCCCGGGACAGGGCAGGGGAGACCCAGTACTTC. Translation gives CASSTTPPRDRAGETQYF. The chain recombines TRBV21-1 with TRBJ2-5; the table's TRBD1 call for D was not verified on the DNA. TRBV21-1 is a known pseudogene. This CDR3 is 18 amino acids long.